This entry is about one TCR beta chain. The V gene end was trimmed by 5 bases and the J gene end by 2 bases; junction bases not matched to a gene: 7. Germline CDR1 is SEHNR and CDR2 is FQNEAQ (reference sequence). The CDR3 has 15 amino acids. Patients affected by ophthalmopathy presented a Clinical Activity Score of at least 3, a NOSPECS grade of at least 4, and disease duration below 3 months. Any patient presenting with uncontrolled infection, other autoimmune disease, pregnancy or lactation was left out. This entry comes from a study of T cells in Graves' hyperthyroidism and ophthalmopathy. It was RNA transcripts that yielded the amplified TCR beta CDR3 regions. The HTBI set primed first-round TCR CDR3 RT-PCR. Via MiXCR, TCRdb re-called the multiplex PCR reads, giving one row per CDR3 protein. The data contain around 600,000 distinct CDR3 sequences, approximately 14% of them singletons.

Sequencing was carried out using blood. The receptor's source is a woman younger than 30 with Graves' ophthalmopathy. The rearrangement links TRBV7-9 to TRBJ1-2; 8 bases map to TRBD1. The CDR3 region has the DNA TGTGCCAGCAGCCCAGGGACAGGAGCAAACTATGGCTACACCTTC. Amino acids: CASSPGTGANYGYTF.